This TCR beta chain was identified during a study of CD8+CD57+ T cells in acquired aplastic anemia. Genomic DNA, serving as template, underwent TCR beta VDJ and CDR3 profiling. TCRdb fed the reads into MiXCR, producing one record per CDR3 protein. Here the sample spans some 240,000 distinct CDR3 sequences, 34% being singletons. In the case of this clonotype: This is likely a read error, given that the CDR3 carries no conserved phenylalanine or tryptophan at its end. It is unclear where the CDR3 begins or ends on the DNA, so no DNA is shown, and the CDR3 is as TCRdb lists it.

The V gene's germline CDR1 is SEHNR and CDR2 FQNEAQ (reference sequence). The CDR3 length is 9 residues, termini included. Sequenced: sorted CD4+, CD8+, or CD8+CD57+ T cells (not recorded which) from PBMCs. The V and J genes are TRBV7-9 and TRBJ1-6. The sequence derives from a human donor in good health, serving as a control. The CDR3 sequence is CASSHPEAS.